This T cell receptor beta chain stems from a study of cytomegalovirus exposure and HLA in healthy donors. Background on the study: Some 85 million unique TCRs, all from HLA-typed donors, were included in an early release of the data. Study results and limitations: The later analysis indicated that the majority of CMV-associated TCR beta chains appeared HLA-restricted. Across donors, most TCRs were seen rarely, yet some public ones were widespread.

The V and J ends lost 9 bases and 0 bases respectively, with 12 bases between them. The CDR3 extends over 13 amino acids. Germline assignment: CDR1 SGHRS and CDR2 YFSETQ. The PCR employed 60 Vbeta primers together with 13 Jbeta primers. The repertoire was sequenced with immunoSEQ multiplex PCR; TCRdb's copy has only in-frame clones and lacks some. Here the sample spans about 210,000 clones, about 83% being singletons. A word on this clone: The antigen is undetermined.

This sequence was found in a woman between 45 and 65 years old in good health and CMV-seropositive. What was sequenced was PBMCs. The rearrangement links TRBV5-1 to TRBJ2-5, with TRBD2 as a possible D gene (5 bases). The CDR3 coding sequence is TGCGCCAACCCTCGGGGAAACCAAGAGACCCAGTACTTC. Translated, it gives CANPRGNQETQYF.